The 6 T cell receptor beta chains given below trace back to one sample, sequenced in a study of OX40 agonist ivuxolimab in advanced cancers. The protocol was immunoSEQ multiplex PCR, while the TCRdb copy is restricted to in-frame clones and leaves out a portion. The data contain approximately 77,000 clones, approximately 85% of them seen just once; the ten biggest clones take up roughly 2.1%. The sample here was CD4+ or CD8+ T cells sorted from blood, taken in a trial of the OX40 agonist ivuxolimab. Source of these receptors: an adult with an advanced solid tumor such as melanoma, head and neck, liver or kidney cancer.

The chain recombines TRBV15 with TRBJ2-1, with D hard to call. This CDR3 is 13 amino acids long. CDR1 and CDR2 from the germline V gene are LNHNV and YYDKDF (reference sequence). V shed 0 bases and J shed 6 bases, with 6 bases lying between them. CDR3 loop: CATSRDLGNEQFF. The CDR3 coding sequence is TGTGCCACCAGCAGAGATTTGGGCAATGAGCAGTTCTTC. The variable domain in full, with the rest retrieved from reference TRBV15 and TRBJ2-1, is DAMVIQNPRYQVTQFGKPVTLSCSQTLNHNVMYWYQQKSSQAPKLLFHYYDKDFNNEADTPDNFQSRRPNTSFCFLDIRSPGLGDTAMYLCATSRDLGNEQFFGPGTRLTVL.

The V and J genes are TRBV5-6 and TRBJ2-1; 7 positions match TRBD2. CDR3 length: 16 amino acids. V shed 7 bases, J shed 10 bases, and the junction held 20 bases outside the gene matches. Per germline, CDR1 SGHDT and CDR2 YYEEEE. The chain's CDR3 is CASCQGLERTRGEQFF. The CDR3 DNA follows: TGTGCCAGCTGCCAAGGGCTTGAACGGACTAGAGGCGAGCAGTTCTTC.

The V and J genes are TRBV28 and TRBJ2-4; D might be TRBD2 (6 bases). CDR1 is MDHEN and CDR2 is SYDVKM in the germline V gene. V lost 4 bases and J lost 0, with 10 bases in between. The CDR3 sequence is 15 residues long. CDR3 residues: CASSYLGLAKNIQYF. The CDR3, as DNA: TGTGCCAGCAGTTACCTGGGACTAGCCAAAAACATTCAGTACTTC.

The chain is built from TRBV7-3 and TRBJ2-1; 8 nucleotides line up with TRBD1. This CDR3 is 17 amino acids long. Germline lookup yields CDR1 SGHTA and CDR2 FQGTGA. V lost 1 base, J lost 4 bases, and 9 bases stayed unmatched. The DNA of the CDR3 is TGTGCCAGCAGCTTAAGGGCGGGTCAGGGGGCGTACAATGAGCAGTTCTTC. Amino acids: CASSLRAGQGAYNEQFF.

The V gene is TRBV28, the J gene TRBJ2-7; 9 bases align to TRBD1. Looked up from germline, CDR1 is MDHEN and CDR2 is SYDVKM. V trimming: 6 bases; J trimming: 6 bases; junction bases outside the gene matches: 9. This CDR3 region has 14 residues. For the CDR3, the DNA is TGTGCCAGCAGGCGACAGGGGGGCCAGGGCGAGCAGTACTTC. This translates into CASRRQGGQGEQYF. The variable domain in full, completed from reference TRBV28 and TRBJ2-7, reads DVKVTQSSRYLVKRTGEKVFLECVQDMDHENMFWYRQDPGLGLRLIYFSYDVKMKEKGDIPEGYSVSREKKERFSLILESASTNQTSMYLCASRRQGGQGEQYFGPGTRLTVT.

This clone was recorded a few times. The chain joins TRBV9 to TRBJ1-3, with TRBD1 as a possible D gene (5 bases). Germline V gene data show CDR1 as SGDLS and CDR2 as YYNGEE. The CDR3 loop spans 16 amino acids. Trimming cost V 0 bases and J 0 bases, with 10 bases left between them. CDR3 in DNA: TGTGCCAGCAGCGTAGCTCCGGGGGACTCTGGAAACACCATATATTTT. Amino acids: CASSVAPGDSGNTIYF.